This T cell receptor (beta chain) was captured in a study of T cell changes during pregnancy in multiple sclerosis. The CDR3 spans 19 residues. The V gene's germline CDR1 is LNHDA and CDR2 SQIVND (reference sequence). The V gene end was trimmed by 6 bases and the J gene end by 3 bases; junction bases not matched to a gene: 21. Method: immunoSEQ multiplex PCR; TCRdb's copy keeps in-frame clones and lacks some. The sample has around 92,000 clones, almost 95% seen once. Sequences were derived from peripheral blood, sampled in the third trimester of pregnancy. The rearrangement uses TRBV19 and TRBJ2-7; 9 bases agree with TRBD2. This clonotype was obtained from a female donor with multiple sclerosis, enrolled in a pregnancy study. The CDR3 protein is CASSPIPAPNLAGNYEQYF. DNA for the CDR3: TGTGCCAGTAGCCCCATCCCAGCCCCGAATCTAGCGGGAAACTACGAGCAGTACTTC.